This TCR beta chain was captured by sequencing in a study of T cell responses to AZD1222 COVID-19 vaccine. Study overall: Second-dose groups at about 4 or about 12 weeks were pooled. Points from the study as a whole: Spike-specific TCR breadth and depth both grew after two AZD1222 doses. Sampled repertoires all dated from after the peak T cell response. Regions left unmutated in variants are reportedly the target of nearly half of spike-specific TCRs.

Profiling relied on immunoSEQ multiplex PCR, and the TCRdb table lists in-frame clones only, not all of them. Of under 300,000 clones listed, more than 80% are singletons. Germline-derived CDR1 and CDR2 are SGDLS and YYNGEE. The CDR3 is 15 residues long. Trimming pared 3 bases from V and 5 bases from J, leaving 15 bases between. Concerning this clone itself: Its matching antigen is unknown.

The sequences come from peripheral blood, collected on day 0 of AZD1222 vaccination. V is TRBV9 and J is TRBJ2-1; D perhaps matches TRBD1 (6 bases). The receptor was derived from an adult in good health. Written as DNA, the CDR3 is TGTGCCAGCAGCGCTAATAACAGGGAACACAATGAGCAGTTCTTC. Protein sequence: CASSANNREHNEQFF.